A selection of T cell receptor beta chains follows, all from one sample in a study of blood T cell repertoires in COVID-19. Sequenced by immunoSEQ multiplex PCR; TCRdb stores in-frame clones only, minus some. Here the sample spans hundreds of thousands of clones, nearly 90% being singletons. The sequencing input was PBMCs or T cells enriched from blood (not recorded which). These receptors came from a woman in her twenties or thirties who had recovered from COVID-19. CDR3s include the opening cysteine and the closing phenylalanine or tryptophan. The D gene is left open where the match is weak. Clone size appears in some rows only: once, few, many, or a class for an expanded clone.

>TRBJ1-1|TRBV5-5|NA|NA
CASSWADSSNTEAFF
TGTGCCAGCAGCTGGGCTGACAGTTCGAACACTGAAGCTTTCTTT
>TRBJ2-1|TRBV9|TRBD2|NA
CASSNRAGGSYNEQFF
TGTGCCAGCAGTAACAGAGCGGGAGGATCCTACAATGAGCAGTTCTTC
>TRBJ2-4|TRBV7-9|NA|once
CSAAGAQNIQYF
TGTTCGGCCGCGGGGGCGCAGAACATTCAGTACTTC
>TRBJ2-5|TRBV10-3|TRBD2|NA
CAIGRGEMSQYF
TGTGCCATCGGGCGGGGGGAGATGTCCCAGTACTTC
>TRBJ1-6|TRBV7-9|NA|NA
CASSLDSKPYSPLHF
TGTGCCAGCAGCTTAGATTCGAAGCCCTATTCACCCCTCCACTTT
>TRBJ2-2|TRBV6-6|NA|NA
CASSYTTTNTGELFF
TGTGCCAGCAGTTACACAACAACGAACACCGGGGAGCTGTTTTTT
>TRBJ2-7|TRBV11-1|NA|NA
CASGSEDNEQYF
TGTGCCAGCGGATCCGAGGATAACGAGCAGTACTTC
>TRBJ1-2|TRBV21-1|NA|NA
CASEGVIYGYTF
TGTGCCAGCGAGGGGGTAATTTATGGCTACACCTTC
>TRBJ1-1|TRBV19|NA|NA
CASIGGQYEAFF
TGTGCCAGTATAGGCGGACAGTACGAAGCTTTCTTT
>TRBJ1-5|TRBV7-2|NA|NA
CASSLLGADQPQHF
TGTGCCAGCAGCTTACTAGGGGCCGATCAGCCCCAGCATTTT
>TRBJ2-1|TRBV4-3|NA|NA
CASSQSEGNEQFF
TGCGCCAGCAGCCAAAGTGAGGGCAATGAGCAGTTCTTC
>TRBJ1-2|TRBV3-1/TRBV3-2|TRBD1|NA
CASSQGGTGRNYGYTF
TGTGCCAGCAGCCAAGGAGGGACAGGGAGAAACTATGGCTACACCTTC
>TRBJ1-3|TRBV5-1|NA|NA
CAPGRTKFAKPFHSGNTIYF
TGCGCCCCCGGGCGGACAAAATTCGCTAAACCCTTTCACTCTGGAAACACCATATATTTT
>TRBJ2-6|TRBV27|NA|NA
CASQRAGPSSGANVLTF
TGTGCCAGCCAAAGAGCAGGGCCGTCGAGTGGGGCCAACGTCCTGACTTTC
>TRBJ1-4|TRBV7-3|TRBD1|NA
CASSLIGRGRKTNEKLFF
TGTGCCAGCAGCTTAATAGGCAGGGGGCGGAAAACTAATGAAAAACTGTTTTTT
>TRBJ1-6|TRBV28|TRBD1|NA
CASSLSRGQGSSSPLHF
TGTGCCAGCAGTTTAAGCCGCGGACAGGGCTCTTCGTCACCCCTCCACTTT
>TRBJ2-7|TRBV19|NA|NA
CASSIGHPYEQYF
TGTGCCAGTAGTATAGGACACCCCTACGAGCAGTACTTC
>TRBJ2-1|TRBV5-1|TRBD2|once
CASSGSAGGAYNEQFF
TGCGCCAGCAGCGGCTCAGCGGGAGGAGCCTACAATGAGCAGTTCTTC
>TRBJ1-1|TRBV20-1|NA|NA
CSCLNTEAFF
TGCAGTTGTCTAAACACTGAAGCTTTCTTT
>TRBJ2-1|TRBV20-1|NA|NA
CSARNNEQFF
TGCAGTGCGAGGAACAATGAGCAGTTCTTC
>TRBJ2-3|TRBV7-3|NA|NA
CASSSSPLTDTQYF
TGTGCCAGCAGCTCTAGCCCCCTCACAGATACGCAGTATTTT
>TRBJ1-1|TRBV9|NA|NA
CASSTSLRGTEAFF
TGTGCCAGCAGCACATCCCTCCGGGGCACTGAAGCTTTCTTT
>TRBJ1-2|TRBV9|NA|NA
CASSGDRRYYYGYTF
TGTGCCAGCAGCGGAGACAGGCGATACTACTATGGCTACACCTTC
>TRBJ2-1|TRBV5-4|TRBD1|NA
CASSLQVGQGSEQFF
TGTGCCAGCAGCTTGCAGGTGGGACAGGGGTCAGAGCAGTTCTTC
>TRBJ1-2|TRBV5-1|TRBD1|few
CASSISTGEEGYTF
TGCGCCAGCAGCATAAGTACAGGGGAGGAGGGCTACACCTTC
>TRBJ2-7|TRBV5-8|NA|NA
CASSLVTGSYEQYF
TGTGCCAGCAGCTTGGTAACGGGAAGCTACGAGCAGTACTTC
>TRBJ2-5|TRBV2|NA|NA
CASTPVVGAAGTQYF
TGTGCCAGCACCCCGGTTGTGGGGGCGGCGGGGACCCAGTACTTC
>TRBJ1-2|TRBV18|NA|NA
CASSREQNYGYTF
TGTGCCAGCTCACGGGAGCAGAACTATGGCTACACCTTC
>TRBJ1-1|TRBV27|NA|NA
CASSFEPQVWAPTGYTEAFF
TGTGCCAGCAGTTTCGAACCCCAGGTGTGGGCACCGACGGGATACACTGAAGCTTTCTTT
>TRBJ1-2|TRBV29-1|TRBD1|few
CSARTGNEGYTF
TGCAGCGCTAGGACAGGGAATGAAGGCTACACCTTC
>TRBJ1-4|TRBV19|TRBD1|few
CASYDRGGSEKLFF
TGTGCCAGTTACGACAGGGGGGGAAGTGAAAAACTGTTTTTT
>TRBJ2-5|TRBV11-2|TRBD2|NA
CASSSRGGRFVGEETQYF
TGTGCCAGCAGCTCCCGGGGGGGCCGGTTTGTAGGGGAAGAGACCCAGTACTTC
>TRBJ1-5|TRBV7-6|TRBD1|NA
CASSLARGTGGPQHF
TGTGCCAGCAGCTTAGCGCGGGGGACAGGCGGGCCCCAGCATTTT
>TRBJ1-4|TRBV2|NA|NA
CASSEALGTREKLFF
TGTGCCAGCAGTGAAGCGCTAGGAACCCGTGAAAAACTGTTTTTT
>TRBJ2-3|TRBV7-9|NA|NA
CASSLVSASTDTQYF
TGTGCCAGCAGCTTAGTTAGCGCCAGCACAGATACGCAGTATTTT
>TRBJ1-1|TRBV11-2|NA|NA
CASSQRPSIQGSRTEAFF
TGTGCCAGCAGTCAAAGGCCCTCGATTCAGGGAAGTAGGACTGAAGCTTTCTTT
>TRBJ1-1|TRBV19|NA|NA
CASSIRGMNTEAFF
TGTGCCAGTAGTATACGAGGAATGAACACTGAAGCTTTCTTT
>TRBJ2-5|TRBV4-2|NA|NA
CASSQDYLVRQETQYF
TGTGCCAGCAGCCAAGATTATTTGGTTCGGCAAGAGACCCAGTACTTC
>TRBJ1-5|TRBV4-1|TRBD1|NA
CASSHMTGGNQPQHF
TGCGCCAGCAGCCACATGACAGGGGGAAATCAGCCCCAGCATTTT
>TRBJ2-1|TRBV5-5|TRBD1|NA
CASSLGIPGGNEQFF
TGTGCCAGCAGCTTAGGAATTCCAGGGGGCAATGAGCAGTTCTTC
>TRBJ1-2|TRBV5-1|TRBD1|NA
CASSLFRDSYAGHGYTF
TGCGCCAGCAGCTTGTTCCGGGACAGCTACGCCGGCCATGGCTACACCTTC
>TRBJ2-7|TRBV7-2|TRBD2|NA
CASSLGAGVAYEQYF
TGTGCCAGCAGCTTAGGAGCGGGGGTGGCCTACGAGCAGTACTTC
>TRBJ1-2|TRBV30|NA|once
CAWSVLQSHGYTF
TGTGCCTGGAGTGTTCTACAGTCTCATGGCTACACCTTC
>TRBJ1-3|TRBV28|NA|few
CASSPGSTTPGNTIYF
TGTGCCAGCAGTCCGGGTTCCACAACCCCTGGAAACACCATATATTTT